The subject of this entry is one T cell receptor beta chain. Its antigen is unknown. The entry originates in a study of OX40 agonist ivuxolimab in advanced cancers. Overall study findings and caveats: Expanded clones were, on average, more numerous in CD8+ T cells than in CD4+.

Systemic immunosuppression or autoimmune disease history was grounds to exclude patients. The CDR3 contains 15 residues. Germline V lookup: CDR1 LNHDA, CDR2 SQIVND (reference sequence). Trimming took off 6 bases at V and 0 bases at J, with 11 bases between the two ends. Assay: immunoSEQ multiplex PCR; the TCRdb copy retains only in-frame clones and omits some. Of approximately 52,000 clones in the sample, roughly 85% were seen once. The chain has TRBV19 and TRBJ1-4; D ambiguous. The sample in question was CD4+ or CD8+ T cells sorted from blood, obtained in a trial of the OX40 agonist ivuxolimab. The clonotype comes from an adult with an advanced solid tumor such as melanoma, head and neck, liver or kidney cancer. The CDR3 loop reads CASSRPAATNEKLFF. As DNA, the CDR3 is TGTGCCAGTAGCAGGCCGGCTGCAACTAATGAAAAACTGTTTTTT.